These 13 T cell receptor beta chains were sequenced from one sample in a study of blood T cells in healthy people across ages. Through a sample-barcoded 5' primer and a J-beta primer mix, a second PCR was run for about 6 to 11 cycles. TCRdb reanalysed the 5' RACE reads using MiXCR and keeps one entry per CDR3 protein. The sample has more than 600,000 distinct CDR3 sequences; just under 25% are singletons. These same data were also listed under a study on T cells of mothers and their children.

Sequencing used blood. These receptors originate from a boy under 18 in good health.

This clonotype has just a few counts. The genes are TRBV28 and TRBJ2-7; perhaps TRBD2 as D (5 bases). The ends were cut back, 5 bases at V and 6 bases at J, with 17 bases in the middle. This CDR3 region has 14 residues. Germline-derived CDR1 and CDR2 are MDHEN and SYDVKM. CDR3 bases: TGTGCCAGCAGTACCCTAGTCCACGCGGGCGAGCAGTACTTC. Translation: CASSTLVHAGEQYF.

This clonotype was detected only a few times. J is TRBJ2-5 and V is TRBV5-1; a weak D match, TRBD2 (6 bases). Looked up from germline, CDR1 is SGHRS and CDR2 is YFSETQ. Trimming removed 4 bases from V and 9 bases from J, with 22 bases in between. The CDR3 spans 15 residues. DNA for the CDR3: TGCGCCAGCAGCGAGGAGGGGATAGCCTATGGGGCCCAGTACTTC. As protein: CASSEEGIAYGAQYF.

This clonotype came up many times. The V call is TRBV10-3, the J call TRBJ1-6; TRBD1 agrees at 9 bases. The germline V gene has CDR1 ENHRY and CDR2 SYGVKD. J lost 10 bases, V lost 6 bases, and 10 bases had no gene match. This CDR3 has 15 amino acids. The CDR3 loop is CAISRDRASESPLHF. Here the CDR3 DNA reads TGTGCCATCAGCCGGGACAGGGCTTCTGAGTCACCCCTCCACTTT.

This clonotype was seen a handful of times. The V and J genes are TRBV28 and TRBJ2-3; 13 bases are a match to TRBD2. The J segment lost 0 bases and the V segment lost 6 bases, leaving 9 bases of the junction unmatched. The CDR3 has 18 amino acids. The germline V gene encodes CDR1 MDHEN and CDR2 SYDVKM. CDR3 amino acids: CASSPGLAGVVSTDTQYF. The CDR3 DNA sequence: TGTGCCAGCAGCCCCGGACTAGCGGGAGTTGTGAGCACAGATACGCAGTATTTT.

The CDR3 here is CSVEGFRLAGLTDTQYF. For the CDR3, the DNA is TGCAGCGTTGAAGGATTTCGGCTAGCGGGTCTTACAGATACGCAGTATTTT. The V and J genes are TRBV29-1 and TRBJ2-3, with 8 nucleotides matching TRBD2. The V gene end was trimmed by 1 base and the J gene end by 3 bases; junction bases not matched to a gene: 12. This CDR3 contains 17 residues. The germline gives CDR1 SQVTM, CDR2 ANQGSEA.

CDR3 protein: CASSLERGGLQETQYF. The CDR3 bases are TGTGCCAGCAGCTTAGAGAGGGGGGGCCTCCAAGAGACCCAGTACTTC. V and J are TRBV7-8 and TRBJ2-5, with D perhaps TRBD2 (7 bases). Germline V lookup: CDR1 SGHVS, CDR2 FQNEAQ. The CDR3 extends over 16 amino acids. The V end was cut by 1 base, the J end by 1 base, with 13 bases between.

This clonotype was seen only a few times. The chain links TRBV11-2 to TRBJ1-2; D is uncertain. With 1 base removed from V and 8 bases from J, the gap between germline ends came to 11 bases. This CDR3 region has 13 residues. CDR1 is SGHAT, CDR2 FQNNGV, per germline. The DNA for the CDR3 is TGTGCCAGCAGCTTAGCGGTTCTCTCGGGCTACACCTTC. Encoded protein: CASSLAVLSGYTF.

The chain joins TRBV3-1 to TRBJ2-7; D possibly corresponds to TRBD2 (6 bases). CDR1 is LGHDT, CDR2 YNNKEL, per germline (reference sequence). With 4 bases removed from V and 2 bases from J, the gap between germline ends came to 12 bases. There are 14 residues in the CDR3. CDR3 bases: TGTGCCAGCAGCCCGGAGGGTGGGACCTACGAGCAGTACTTC. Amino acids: CASSPEGGTYEQYF.

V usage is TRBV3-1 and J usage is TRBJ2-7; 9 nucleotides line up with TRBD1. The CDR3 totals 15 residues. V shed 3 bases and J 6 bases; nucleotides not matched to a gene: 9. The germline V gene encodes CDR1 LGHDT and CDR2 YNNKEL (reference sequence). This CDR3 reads CASSQEWTGDGEQYF. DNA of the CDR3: TGTGCCAGCAGCCAGGAATGGACAGGGGATGGCGAGCAGTACTTC.

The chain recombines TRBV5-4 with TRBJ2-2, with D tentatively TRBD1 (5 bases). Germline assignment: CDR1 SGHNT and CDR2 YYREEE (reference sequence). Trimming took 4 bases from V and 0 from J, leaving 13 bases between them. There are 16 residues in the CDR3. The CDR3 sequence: CASSPWTFPNTGELFF. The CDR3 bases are TGTGCCAGCAGCCCTTGGACATTCCCGAACACCGGGGAGCTGTTTTTT. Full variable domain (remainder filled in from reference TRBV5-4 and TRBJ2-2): ETGVTQSPTHLIKTRGQQVTLRCSSQSGHNTVSWYQQALGQGPQFIFQYYREEENGRGNFPPRFSGLQFPNYSSELNVNALELDDSALYLCASSPWTFPNTGELFFGEGSRLTVL.

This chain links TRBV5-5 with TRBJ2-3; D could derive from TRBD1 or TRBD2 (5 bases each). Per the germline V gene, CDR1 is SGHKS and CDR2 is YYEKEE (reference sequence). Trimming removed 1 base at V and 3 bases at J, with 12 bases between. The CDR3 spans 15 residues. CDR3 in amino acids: CASSLNPGRTDTQYF. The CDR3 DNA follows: TGTGCCAGCAGCTTGAATCCAGGGAGAACAGATACGCAGTATTTT. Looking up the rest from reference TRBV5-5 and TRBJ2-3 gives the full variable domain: DAGVTQSPTHLIKTRGQQVTLRCSPISGHKSVSWYQQVLGQGPQFIFQYYEKEERGRGNFPDRFSARQFPNYSSELNVNALLLGDSALYLCASSLNPGRTDTQYFGPGTRLTVL.

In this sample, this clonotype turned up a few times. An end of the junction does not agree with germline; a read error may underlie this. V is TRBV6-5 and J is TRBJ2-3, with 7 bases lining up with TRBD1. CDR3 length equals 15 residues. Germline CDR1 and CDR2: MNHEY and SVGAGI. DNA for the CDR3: TGTGCCAGCAGTTACAGGGGGCTGGGCACAGATACACAGTATTTT. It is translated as CASSYRGLGTDTQYF.

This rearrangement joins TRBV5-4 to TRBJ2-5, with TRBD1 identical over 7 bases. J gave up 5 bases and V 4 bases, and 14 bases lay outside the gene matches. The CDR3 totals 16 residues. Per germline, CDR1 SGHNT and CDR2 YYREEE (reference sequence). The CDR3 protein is CASSKGASRVTETQYF. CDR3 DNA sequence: TGTGCCAGCAGCAAGGGGGCTAGCCGGGTAACGGAGACCCAGTACTTC.